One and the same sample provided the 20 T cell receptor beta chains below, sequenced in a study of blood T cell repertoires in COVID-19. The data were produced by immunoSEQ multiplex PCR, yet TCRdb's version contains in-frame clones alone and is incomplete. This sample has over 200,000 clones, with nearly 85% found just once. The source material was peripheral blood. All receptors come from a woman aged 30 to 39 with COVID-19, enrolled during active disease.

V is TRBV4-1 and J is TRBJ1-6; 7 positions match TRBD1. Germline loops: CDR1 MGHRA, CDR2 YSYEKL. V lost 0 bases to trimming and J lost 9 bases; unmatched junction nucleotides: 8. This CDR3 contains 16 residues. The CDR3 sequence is CASSQEGGTVGSPLHF. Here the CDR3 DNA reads TGCGCCAGCAGCCAAGAAGGGGGGACAGTGGGTTCACCCCTCCACTTT.

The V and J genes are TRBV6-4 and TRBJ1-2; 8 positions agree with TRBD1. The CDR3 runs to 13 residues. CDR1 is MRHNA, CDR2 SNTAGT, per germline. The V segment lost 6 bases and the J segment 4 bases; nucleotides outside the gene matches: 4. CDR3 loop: CASSADRGYGYTF. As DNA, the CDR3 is TGTGCCAGCAGCGCTGACAGGGGCTATGGCTACACCTTC.

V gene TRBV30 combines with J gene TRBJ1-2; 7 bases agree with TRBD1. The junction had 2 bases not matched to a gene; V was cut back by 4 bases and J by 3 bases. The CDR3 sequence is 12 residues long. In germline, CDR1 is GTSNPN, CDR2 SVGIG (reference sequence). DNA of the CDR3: TGTGCCTGGAACAGGGGACACTATGGCTACACCTTC. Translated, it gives CAWNRGHYGYTF.

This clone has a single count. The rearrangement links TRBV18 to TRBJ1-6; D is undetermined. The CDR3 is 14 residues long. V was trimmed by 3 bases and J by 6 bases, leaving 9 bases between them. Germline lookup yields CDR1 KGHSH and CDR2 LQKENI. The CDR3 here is CASSPISGNSPLHF. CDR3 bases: TGTGCCAGCTCACCTATCTCGGGTAATTCACCCCTCCACTTT.

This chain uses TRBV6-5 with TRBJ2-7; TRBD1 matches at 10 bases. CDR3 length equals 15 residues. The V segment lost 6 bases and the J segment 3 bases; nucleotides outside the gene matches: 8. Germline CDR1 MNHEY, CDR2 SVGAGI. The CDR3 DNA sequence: TGTGCCAGCAGGCCCGGGACAGGGGTTTTCTACGAGCAGTACTTC. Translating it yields CASRPGTGVFYEQYF.

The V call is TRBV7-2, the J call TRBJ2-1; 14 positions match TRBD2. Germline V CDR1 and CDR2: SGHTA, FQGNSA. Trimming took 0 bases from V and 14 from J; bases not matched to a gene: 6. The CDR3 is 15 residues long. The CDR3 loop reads CASSLAGLAGAGEFF. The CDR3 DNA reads TGTGCCAGCAGCTTAGCGGGACTAGCGGGAGCGGGCGAGTTCTTC.

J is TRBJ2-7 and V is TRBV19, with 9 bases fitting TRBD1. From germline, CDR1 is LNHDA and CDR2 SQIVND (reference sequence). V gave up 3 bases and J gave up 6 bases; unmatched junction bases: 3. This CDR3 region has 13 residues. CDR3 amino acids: CASSMGQGREQYF. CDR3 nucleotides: TGTGCCAGTAGTATGGGACAGGGTCGCGAGCAGTACTTC.

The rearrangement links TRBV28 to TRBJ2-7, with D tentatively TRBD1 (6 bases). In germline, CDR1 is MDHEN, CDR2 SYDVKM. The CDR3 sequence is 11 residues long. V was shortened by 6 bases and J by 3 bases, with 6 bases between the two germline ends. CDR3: CASRDSYEQYF. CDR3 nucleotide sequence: TGTGCCAGCAGGGACAGCTACGAGCAGTACTTC. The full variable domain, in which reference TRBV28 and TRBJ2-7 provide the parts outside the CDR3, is DVKVTQSSRYLVKRTGEKVFLECVQDMDHENMFWYRQDPGLGLRLIYFSYDVKMKEKGDIPEGYSVSREKKERFSLILESASTNQTSMYLCASRDSYEQYFGPGTRLTVT.

DNA for the CDR3: TGTGCCAGTAGTACCCAAGTAGACAGGGGGCAAGAGACCCAGTACTTC. As protein: CASSTQVDRGQETQYF. V usage is TRBV19 and J usage is TRBJ2-5; 9 positions agree with TRBD1. The CDR3 spans 16 residues. The trim removed 4 bases at V and 2 bases at J, leaving 8 bases unmatched. Germline loops: CDR1 LNHDA, CDR2 SQIVND (reference sequence).

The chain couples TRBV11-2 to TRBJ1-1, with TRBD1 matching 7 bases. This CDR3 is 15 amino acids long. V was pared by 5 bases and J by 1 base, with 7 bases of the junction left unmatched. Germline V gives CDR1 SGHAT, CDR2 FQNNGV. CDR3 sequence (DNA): TGTGCCAGCAGCGACCAAGGGACAGAGAACACTGAAGCTTTCTTT. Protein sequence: CASSDQGTENTEAFF.

The CDR3 sequence: CASRNLGDIRNYGYTF. CDR3 nucleotides: TGTGCCAGCAGGAACCTTGGGGACATCCGCAACTATGGCTACACCTTC. The chain uses TRBV27 and TRBJ1-2, with D tentatively TRBD1 (6 bases). V was pared by 6 bases and J by 2 bases, with 19 bases between. Germline CDR1 and CDR2: MNHEY and SMNVEV (reference sequence). The CDR3 is 16 residues long.

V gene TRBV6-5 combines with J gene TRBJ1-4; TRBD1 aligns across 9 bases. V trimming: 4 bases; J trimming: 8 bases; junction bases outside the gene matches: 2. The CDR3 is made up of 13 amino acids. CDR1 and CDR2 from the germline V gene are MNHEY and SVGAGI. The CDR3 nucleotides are TGTGCCAGCAGTTCTACAGGGGGCGAAAAACTGTTTTTT. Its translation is CASSSTGGEKLFF.

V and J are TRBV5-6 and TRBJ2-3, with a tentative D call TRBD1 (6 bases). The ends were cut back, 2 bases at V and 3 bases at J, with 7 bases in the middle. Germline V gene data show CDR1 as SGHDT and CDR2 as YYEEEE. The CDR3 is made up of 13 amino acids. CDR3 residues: CASSFQGTDTQYF. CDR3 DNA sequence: TGTGCCAGCAGCTTTCAGGGGACAGATACGCAGTATTTT.

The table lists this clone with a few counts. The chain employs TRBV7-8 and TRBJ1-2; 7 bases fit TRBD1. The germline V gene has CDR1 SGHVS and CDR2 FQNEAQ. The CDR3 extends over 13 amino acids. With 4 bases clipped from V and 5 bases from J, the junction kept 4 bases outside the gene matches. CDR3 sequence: CASSSTGNYGYTF. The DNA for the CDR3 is TGTGCCAGCAGCTCGACAGGGAATTATGGCTACACCTTC.

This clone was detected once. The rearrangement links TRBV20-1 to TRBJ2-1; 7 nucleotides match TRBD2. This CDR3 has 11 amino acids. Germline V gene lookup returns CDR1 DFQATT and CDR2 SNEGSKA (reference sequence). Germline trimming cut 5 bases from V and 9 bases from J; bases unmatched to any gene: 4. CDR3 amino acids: CSADSGTEQFF. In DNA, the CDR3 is TGCAGTGCTGACAGCGGGACTGAGCAGTTCTTC.

The CDR3 spells CAWSTGTGPNTGELFF. Written as DNA, the CDR3 is TGTGCCTGGAGCACGGGGACAGGGCCGAACACCGGGGAGCTGTTTTTT. The chain recombines TRBV30 with TRBJ2-2; 9 nucleotides match TRBD1. V trimming: 3 bases; J trimming: 0 bases; junction bases outside the gene matches: 5. This CDR3 is built from 16 residues. CDR1 and CDR2 from the germline V gene are GTSNPN and SVGIG (reference sequence). Complete variable domain (other parts from reference TRBV30 and TRBJ2-2): SQTIHQWPATLVQPVGSPLSLECTVEGTSNPNLYWYRQAAGRGLQLLFYSVGIGQISSEVPQNLSASRPQDRQFILSSKKLLLSDSGFYLCAWSTGTGPNTGELFFGEGSRLTVL.

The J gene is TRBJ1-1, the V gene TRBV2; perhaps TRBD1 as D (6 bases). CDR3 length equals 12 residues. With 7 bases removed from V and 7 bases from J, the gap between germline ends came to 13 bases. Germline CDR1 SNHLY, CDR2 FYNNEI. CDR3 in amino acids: CASIGTTNEAFF. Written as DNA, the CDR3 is TGTGCCAGCATCGGGACAACGAATGAAGCTTTCTTT.

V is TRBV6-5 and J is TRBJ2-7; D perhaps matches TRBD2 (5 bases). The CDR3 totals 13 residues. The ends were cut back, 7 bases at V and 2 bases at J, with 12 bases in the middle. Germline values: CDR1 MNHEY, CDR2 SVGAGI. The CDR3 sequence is CASTQVGAYEQYF. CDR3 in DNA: TGTGCCAGCACCCAAGTCGGGGCCTACGAGCAGTACTTC.

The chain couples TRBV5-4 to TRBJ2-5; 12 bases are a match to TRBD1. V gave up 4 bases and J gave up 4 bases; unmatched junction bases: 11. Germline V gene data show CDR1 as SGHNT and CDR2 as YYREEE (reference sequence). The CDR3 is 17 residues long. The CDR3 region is CASSSPGQGARRETQYF. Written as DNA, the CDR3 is TGTGCCAGCAGCAGTCCGGGACAGGGGGCTCGGAGAGAGACCCAGTACTTC.

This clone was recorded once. The DNA for the CDR3 is TGTGCTAGTGGCCCCACTAGCAATGAGCAGTTCTTC. Its protein is CASGPTSNEQFF. The chain links TRBV12-5 to TRBJ2-1; D may be TRBD2 (5 bases). Trimming cost V 6 bases and J 6 bases, with 9 bases left between them. The CDR3 contains 12 residues. Germline loops: CDR1 LGHNT, CDR2 FRNRAP.